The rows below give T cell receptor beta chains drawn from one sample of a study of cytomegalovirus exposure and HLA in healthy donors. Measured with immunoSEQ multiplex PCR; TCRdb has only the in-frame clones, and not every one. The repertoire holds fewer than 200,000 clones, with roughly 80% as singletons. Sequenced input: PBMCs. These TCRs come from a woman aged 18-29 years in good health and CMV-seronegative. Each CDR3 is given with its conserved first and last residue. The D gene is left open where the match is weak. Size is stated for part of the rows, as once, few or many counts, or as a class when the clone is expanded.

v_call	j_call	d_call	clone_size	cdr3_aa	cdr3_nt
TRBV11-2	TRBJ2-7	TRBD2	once	CASSLGTSGGDEQYF	TGTGCCAGCAGCTTAGGAACGTCGGGAGGGGACGAGCAGTACTTC
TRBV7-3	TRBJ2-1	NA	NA	CASSFASSRREGNEQFF	TGTGCCAGCAGCTTCGCCAGTTCGCGGCGGGAAGGCAATGAGCAGTTCTTC
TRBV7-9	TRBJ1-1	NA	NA	CASSAELTWDTEAFF	TGTGCCAGCAGCGCAGAACTAACTTGGGACACTGAAGCTTTCTTT
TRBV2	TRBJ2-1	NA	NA	CASRPDNEQFF	TGTGCCAGCAGGCCAGACAATGAGCAGTTCTTC
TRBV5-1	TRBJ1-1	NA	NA	CASSFGGVREDTEAFF	TGCGCCAGCAGCTTTGGAGGGGTCAGGGAGGACACTGAAGCTTTCTTT
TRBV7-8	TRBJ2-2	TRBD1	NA	CASSRDRVDTGELFF	TGTGCCAGCTCCCGGGACAGGGTGGACACCGGGGAGCTGTTTTTT
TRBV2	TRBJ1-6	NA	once	CASSEAGAYNSPLHF	TGTGCCAGCAGTGAAGCAGGGGCCTATAATTCACCCCTCCACTTT
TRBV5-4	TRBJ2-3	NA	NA	CASSYRLAGDTQYF	TGTGCCAGCAGCTACCGGTTGGCGGGCGATACGCAGTATTTT
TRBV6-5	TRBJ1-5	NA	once	CASSPAQGNQPQHF	TGTGCCAGCAGTCCCGCACAGGGAAATCAGCCCCAGCATTTT
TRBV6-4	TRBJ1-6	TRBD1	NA	CASSQGQGARSPLHF	TGTGCCAGCAGTCAAGGACAGGGGGCGAGATCACCCCTCCACTTT
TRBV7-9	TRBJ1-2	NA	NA	CASSLALRADYGYTF	TGTGCCAGCAGCTTAGCGCTGAGGGCTGACTATGGCTACACCTTC
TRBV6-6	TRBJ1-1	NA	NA	CASSYEGGEAFF	TGTGCCAGCAGTTACGAAGGCGGTGAAGCTTTCTTT
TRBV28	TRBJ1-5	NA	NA	CASRPYGDSQPQHF	TGTGCCAGCAGACCCTACGGGGATTCTCAGCCCCAGCATTTT
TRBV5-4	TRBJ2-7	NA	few	CASSLPGQLYEQYF	TGTGCCAGCAGCTTGCCCGGACAGCTCTACGAGCAGTACTTC
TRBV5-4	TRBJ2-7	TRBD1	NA	CASSLGGTGSREQYF	TGTGCCAGCAGCTTGGGCGGGACAGGGAGTAGGGAGCAGTACTTC
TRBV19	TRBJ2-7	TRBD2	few	CASSSRRGGTYEQYF	TGTGCCAGTAGTTCCCGTCGGGGAGGGACGTACGAGCAGTACTTC
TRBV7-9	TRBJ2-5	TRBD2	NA	CASRTGLAGFQETQYF	TGTGCCAGCAGAACAGGACTAGCGGGGTTTCAAGAGACCCAGTACTTC
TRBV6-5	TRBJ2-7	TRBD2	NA	CASLGGSHEQYF	TGTGCCAGCCTGGGGGGGAGCCACGAGCAGTACTTC
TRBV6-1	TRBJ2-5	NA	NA	CASSLRQEGWETQYF	TGTGCCAGCAGCCTTAGACAGGAAGGATGGGAGACCCAGTACTTC
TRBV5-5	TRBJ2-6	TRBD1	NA	CASSLADRRHLSGANVLTF	TGTGCCAGCAGCTTGGCGGACAGGAGACATCTCTCTGGGGCCAACGTCCTGACTTTC
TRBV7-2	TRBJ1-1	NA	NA	CASSLTGVTEAFF	TGTGCCAGCAGCTTAACGGGGGTCACTGAAGCTTTCTTT
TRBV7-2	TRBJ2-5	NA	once	CASSLAGIKQGRSLETQYF	TGTGCCAGCAGCTTAGCGGGCATTAAACAGGGTCGATCCTTAGAGACCCAGTACTTC
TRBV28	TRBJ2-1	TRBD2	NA	CASRPPGGYNEQFF	TGTGCCAGCAGGCCCCCGGGGGGGTACAATGAGCAGTTCTTC
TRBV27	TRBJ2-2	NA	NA	CASGGNLPTGELFF	TGTGCCAGCGGAGGAAATTTACCCACCGGGGAGCTGTTTTTT
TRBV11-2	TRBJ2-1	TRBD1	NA	CASSLGGTGLRLGYNEQFF	TGTGCCAGCAGCTTAGGTGGGACAGGGCTCCGACTAGGCTACAATGAGCAGTTCTTC
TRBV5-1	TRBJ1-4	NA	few	CASSERHPDEKLFF	TGCGCCAGCAGCGAGAGACATCCCGATGAAAAACTGTTTTTT
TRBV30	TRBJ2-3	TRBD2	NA	CAWSDPRGLAGGVSTDTQYF	TGTGCCTGGAGTGATCCCCGTGGACTAGCGGGAGGCGTAAGCACAGATACGCAGTATTTT
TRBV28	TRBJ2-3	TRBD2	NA	CASSLAGGPPDTQYF	TGTGCCAGCAGTTTAGCGGGAGGGCCCCCAGATACGCAGTATTTT
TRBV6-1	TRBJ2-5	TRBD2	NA	CASSEGSGSQETQYF	TGTGCCAGCAGTGAAGGGAGCGGGAGCCAAGAGACCCAGTACTTC
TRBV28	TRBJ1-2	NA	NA	CASATVNYGYTF	TGTGCCAGCGCCACAGTTAACTATGGCTACACCTTC
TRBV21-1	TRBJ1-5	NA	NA	CASSPGDWQPQHF	TGTGCCAGCAGTCCAGGGGATTGGCAGCCCCAGCATTTT
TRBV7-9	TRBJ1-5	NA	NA	CASSPPRGAYSNQPQHF	TGTGCCAGCAGCCCACCCAGGGGAGCTTATAGCAATCAGCCCCAGCATTTT
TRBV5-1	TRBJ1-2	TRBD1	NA	CASRYPGQNYGYTF	TGCGCCAGCAGGTATCCGGGACAGAACTATGGCTACACCTTC
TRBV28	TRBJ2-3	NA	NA	CASSLPQGDTQYF	TGTGCCAGCAGTTTGCCTCAGGGAGATACGCAGTATTTT
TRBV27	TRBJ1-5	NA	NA	CASSTSNSNQPQHF	TGTGCCAGCAGTACCAGTAATAGCAATCAGCCCCAGCATTTT
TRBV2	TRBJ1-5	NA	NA	CASTGMRNQPQHF	TGTGCCAGCACGGGTATGCGCAATCAGCCCCAGCATTTT
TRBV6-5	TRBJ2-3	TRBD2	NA	CASSLSGDTDTQYF	TGTGCCAGCAGTCTTAGCGGGGACACAGATACGCAGTATTTT
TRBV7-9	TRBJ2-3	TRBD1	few	CASSPRTGTAEDTQYF	TGTGCCAGCAGCCCCCGGACCGGGACAGCGGAAGATACGCAGTATTTT
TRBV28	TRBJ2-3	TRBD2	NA	CACREGRTDTQYF	TGTGCCTGCCGGGAGGGCCGCACAGATACGCAGTATTTT
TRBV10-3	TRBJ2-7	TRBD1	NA	CAIMPDREYYEQYF	TGTGCCATCATGCCCGACAGGGAGTACTACGAGCAGTACTTC
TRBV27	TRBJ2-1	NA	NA	CASSSPSSSYNEQFF	TGTGCCAGCAGTAGCCCTAGCAGTTCCTACAATGAGCAGTTCTTC